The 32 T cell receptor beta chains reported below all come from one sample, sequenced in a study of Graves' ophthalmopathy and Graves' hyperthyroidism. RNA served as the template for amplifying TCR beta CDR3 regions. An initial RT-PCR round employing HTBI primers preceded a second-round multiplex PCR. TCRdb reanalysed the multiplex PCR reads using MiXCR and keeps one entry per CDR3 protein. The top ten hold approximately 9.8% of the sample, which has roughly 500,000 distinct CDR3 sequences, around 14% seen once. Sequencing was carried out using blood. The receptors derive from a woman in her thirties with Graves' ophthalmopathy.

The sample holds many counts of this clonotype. The CDR3 here is CASSLGSTNTEAFF. The CDR3 DNA sequence: TGTGCCAGCAGTTTAGGGTCTACAAACACTGAAGCTTTCTTT. The chain combines TRBV12-3 or TRBV12-4 with TRBJ1-1; D unresolved. Trimming took off 1 base at V and 2 bases at J, with 8 bases between the two ends. The CDR3 totals 14 residues.

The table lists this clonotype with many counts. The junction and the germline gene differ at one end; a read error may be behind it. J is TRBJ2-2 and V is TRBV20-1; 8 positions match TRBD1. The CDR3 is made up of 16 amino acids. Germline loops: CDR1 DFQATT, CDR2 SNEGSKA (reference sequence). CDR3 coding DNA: TGCAGTGCGGAGTCGGCAGGGGGCAGGAGAACCGGGGAGCTGTTTTTC. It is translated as CSAESAGGRRTGELFF.

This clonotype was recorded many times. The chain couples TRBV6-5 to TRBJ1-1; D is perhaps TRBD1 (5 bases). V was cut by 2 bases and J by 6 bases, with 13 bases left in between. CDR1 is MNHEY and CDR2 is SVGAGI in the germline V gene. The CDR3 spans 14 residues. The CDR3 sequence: CASSYGGSGAEAFF. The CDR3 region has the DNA TGTGCCAGCAGTTACGGGGGGAGTGGAGCTGAAGCTTTCTTT.

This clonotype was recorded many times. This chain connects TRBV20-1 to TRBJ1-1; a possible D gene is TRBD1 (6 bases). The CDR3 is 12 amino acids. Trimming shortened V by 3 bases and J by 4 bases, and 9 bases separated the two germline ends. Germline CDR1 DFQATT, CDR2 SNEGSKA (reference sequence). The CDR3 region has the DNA TGCAGTGCTAGTCCCAGGGGCACTGAAGCTTTCTTT. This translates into CSASPRGTEAFF.

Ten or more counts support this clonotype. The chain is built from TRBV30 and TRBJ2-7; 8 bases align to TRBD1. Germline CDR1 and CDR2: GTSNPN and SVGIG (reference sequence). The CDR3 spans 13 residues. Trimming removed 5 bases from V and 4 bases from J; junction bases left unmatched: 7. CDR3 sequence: CAWVGDRGYEQYF. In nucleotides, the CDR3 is TGTGCCTGGGTAGGCGACAGGGGTTACGAGCAGTACTTC.

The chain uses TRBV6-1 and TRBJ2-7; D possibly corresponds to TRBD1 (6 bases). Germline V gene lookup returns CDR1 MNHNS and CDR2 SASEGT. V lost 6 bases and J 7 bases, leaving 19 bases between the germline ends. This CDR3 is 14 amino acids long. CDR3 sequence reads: CASSQTGTTGEQYF. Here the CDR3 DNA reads TGTGCCAGCAGCCAAACCGGGACAACCGGGGAGCAGTACTTC.

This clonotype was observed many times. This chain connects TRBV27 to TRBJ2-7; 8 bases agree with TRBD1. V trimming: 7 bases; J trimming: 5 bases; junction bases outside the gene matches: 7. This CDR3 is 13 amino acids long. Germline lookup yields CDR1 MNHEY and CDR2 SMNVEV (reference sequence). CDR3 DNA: TGTGCCAGCATGTTCAGGGGGCGCGACGAGCAGTACTTC. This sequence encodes CASMFRGRDEQYF.

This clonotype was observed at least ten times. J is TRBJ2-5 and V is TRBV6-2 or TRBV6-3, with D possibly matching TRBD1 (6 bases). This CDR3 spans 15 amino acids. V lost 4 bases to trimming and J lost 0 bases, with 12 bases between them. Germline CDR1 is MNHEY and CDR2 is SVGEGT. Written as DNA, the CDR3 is TGTGCCAGCAGTTTAGGGACACCTTACCAAGAGACCCAGTACTTC. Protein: CASSLGTPYQETQYF.

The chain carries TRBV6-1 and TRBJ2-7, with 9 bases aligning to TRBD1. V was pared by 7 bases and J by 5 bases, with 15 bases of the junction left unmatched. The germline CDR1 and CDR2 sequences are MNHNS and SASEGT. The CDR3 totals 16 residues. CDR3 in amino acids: CASTRLAGTGMNEQYF. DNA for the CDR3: TGTGCCAGCACCCGACTTGCTGGGACAGGGATGAACGAGCAGTACTTC.

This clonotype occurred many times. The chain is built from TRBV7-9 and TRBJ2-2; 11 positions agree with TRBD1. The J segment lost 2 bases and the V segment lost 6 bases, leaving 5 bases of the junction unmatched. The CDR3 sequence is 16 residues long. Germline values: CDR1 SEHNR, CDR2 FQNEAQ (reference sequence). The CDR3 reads CASSRTGGLNTGELFF. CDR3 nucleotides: TGTGCCAGCAGTCGGACAGGGGGCCTTAACACCGGGGAGCTGTTTTTT.

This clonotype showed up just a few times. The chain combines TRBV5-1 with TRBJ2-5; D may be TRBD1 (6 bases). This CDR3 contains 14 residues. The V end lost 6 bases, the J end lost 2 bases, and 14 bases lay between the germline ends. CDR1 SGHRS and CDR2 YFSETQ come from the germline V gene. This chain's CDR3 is CASNGVGAQETQYF. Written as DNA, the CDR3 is TGCGCCAGCAACGGAGTGGGGGCACAAGAGACCCAGTACTTC.

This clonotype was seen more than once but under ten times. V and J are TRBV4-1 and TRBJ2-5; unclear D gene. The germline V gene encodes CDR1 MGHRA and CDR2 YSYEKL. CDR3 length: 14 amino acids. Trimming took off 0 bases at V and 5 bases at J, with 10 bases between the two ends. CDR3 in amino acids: CASSQESGIETQYF. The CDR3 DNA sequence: TGCGCCAGCAGCCAAGAATCCGGAATTGAGACCCAGTACTTC.

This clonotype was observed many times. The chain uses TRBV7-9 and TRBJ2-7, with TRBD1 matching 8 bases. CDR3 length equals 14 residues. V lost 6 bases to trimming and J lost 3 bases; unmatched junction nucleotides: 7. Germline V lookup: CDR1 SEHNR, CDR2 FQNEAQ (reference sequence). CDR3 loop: CASSLLQGVYEQYF. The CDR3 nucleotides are TGTGCCAGCAGTTTACTACAGGGGGTCTACGAGCAGTACTTC.

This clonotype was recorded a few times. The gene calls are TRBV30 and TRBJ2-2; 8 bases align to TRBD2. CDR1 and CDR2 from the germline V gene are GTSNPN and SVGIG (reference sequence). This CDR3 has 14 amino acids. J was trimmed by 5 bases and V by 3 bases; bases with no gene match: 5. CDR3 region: CAWRGTRRTGELFF. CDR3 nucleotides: TGTGCCTGGAGGGGGACTAGGAGGACCGGGGAGCTGTTTTTT.

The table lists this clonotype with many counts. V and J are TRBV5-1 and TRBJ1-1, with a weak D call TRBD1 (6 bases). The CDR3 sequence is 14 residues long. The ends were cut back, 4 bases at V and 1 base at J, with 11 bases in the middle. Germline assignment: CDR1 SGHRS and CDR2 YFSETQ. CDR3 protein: CASSPDSRNTEAFF. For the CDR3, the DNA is TGCGCCAGCAGCCCGGACAGCAGGAACACTGAAGCTTTCTTT.

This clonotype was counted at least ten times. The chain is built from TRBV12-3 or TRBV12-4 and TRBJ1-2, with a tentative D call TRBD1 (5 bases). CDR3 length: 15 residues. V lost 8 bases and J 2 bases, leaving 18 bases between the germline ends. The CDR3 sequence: CASSTTAGGNYGYTF. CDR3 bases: TGTGCCAGCTCCACTACCGCTGGGGGAAACTATGGCTACACCTTC.

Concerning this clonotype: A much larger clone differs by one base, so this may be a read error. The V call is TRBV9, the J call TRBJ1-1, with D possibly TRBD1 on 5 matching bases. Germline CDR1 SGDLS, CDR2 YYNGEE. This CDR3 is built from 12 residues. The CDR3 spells CASSVDGTEACF. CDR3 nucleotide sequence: TGTGCCAGCAGCGTAGACGGGACTGAAGCTTGCTTT.

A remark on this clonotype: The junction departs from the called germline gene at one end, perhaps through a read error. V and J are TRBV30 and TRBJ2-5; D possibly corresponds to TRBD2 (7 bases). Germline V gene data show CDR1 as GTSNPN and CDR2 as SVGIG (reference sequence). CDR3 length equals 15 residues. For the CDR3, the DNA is TGTGCCTGGGGGGGGGGCCTGGGGCCAAGAGAGGCCCAGTACTTC. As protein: CAWGGGLGPREAQYF.

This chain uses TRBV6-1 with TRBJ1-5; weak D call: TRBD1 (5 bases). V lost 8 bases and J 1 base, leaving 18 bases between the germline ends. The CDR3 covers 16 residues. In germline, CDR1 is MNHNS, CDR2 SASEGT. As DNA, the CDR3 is TGTGCCAGCTCGATCAGGGAGGGGTGGAGCAATCAGCCCCAGCATTTT. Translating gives CASSIREGWSNQPQHF.

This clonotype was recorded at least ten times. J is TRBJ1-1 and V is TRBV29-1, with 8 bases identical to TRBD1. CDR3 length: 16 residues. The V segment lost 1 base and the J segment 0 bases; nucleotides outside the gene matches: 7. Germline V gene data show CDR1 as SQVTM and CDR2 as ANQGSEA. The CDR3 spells CSVEGAGGRMNTEAFF. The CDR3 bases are TGCAGCGTTGAAGGGGCAGGGGGCAGGATGAACACTGAAGCTTTCTTT. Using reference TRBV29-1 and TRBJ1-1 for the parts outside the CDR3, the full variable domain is SAVISQKPSRDICQRGTSLTIQCQVDSQVTMMFWYRQQPGQSLTLIATANQGSEATYESGFVIDKFPISRPNLTFSTLTVSNMSPEDSSIYLCSVEGAGGRMNTEAFFGQGTRLTVV.

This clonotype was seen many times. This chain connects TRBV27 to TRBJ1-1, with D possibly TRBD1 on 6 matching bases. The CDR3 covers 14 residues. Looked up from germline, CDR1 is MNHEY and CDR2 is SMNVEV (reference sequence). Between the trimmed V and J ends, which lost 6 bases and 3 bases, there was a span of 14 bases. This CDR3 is CASSTGYLYTEAFF. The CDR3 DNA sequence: TGTGCCAGCAGCACAGGGTATCTGTACACTGAAGCTTTCTTT.

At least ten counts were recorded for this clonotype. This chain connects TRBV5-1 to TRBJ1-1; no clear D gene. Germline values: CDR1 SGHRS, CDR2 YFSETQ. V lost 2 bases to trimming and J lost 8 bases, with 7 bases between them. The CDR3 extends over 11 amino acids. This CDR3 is CASSFGLEAFF. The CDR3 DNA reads TGCGCCAGCAGCTTTGGACTGGAAGCTTTCTTT.

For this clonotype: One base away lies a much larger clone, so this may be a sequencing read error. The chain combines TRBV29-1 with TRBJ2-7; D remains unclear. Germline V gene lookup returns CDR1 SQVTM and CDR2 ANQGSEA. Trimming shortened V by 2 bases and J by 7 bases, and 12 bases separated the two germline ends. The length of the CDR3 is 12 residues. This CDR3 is CSVEPRSREQYF. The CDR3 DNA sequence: TGCAGCGTTGAACCACGGTCGAGAGAGCAGTACTTC.

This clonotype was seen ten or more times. The CDR3 DNA follows: TGTGCCAGCAGCGTAGAGCTCGGAGAGACCCAGTACTTC. Residues: CASSVELGETQYF. This chain uses TRBV9 with TRBJ2-5, with no clear D. The CDR3 has 13 residues. The ends were cut back, 0 bases at V and 4 bases at J, with 7 bases in the middle. The germline CDR1 and CDR2 sequences are SGDLS and YYNGEE.

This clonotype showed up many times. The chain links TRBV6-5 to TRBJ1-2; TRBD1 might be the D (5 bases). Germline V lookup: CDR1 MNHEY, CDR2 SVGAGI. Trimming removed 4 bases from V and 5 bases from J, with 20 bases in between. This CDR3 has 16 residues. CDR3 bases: TGTGCCAGCAGTTTTACCCGACAGAGGGCGAGTTATGGCTACACCTTC. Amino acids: CASSFTRQRASYGYTF.

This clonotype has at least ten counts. CDR3 bases: TGTGCCGGAGGGTTTCAGCCCCAGCATTTT. It translates to CAGGFQPQHF. This chain connects TRBV28 to TRBJ1-5; D gene ambiguous. The CDR3 runs 10 residues. Trimming shortened V by 11 bases and J by 6 bases, and 8 bases separated the two germline ends. The germline CDR1 and CDR2 sequences are MDHEN and SYDVKM.

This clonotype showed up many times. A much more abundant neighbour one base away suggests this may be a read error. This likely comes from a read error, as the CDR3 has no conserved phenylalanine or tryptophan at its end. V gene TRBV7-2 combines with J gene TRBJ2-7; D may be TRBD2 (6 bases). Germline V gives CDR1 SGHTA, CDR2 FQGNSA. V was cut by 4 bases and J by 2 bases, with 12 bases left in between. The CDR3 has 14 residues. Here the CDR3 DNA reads TGTGCCAGCAGCTCACTAGCTACCACCTACGAGCAGTACCTC. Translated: CASSSLATTYEQYL.

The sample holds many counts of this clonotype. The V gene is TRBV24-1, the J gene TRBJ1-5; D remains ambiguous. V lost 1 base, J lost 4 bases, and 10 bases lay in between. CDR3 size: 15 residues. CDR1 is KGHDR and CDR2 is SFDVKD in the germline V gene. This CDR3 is CATSDFPLENQPQHF. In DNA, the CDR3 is TGTGCCACCAGTGATTTTCCTCTCGAAAATCAGCCCCAGCATTTT.

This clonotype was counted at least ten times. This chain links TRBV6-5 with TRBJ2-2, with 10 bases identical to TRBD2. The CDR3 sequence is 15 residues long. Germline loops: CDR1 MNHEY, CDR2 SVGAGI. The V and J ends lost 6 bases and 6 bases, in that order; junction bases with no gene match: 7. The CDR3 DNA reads TGTGCCAGCAGGTCTACTAGCGGGGTAGCCGGGGAGCTGTTTTTT. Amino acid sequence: CASRSTSGVAGELFF.

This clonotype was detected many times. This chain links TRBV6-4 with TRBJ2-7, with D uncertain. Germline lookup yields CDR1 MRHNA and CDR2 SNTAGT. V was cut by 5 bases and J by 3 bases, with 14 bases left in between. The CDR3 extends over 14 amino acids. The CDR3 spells CASSSEERHYEQYF. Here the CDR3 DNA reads TGTGCCAGCAGTTCCGAGGAGAGACACTACGAGCAGTACTTC.

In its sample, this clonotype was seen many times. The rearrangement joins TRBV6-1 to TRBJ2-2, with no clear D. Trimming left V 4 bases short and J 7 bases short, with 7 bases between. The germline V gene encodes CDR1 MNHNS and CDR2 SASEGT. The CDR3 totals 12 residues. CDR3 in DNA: TGTGCCAGCAGTGGCTATGTCGGGGAGCTGTTTTTT. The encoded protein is CASSGYVGELFF.

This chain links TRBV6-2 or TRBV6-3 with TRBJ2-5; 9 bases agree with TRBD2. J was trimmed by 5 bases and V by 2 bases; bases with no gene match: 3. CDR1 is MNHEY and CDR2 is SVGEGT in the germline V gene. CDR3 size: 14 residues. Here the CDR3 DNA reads TGTGCCAGCAGTTACGTAGCGGGGGAGGAGACCCAGTACTTC. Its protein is CASSYVAGEETQYF.